The entry that follows covers one T cell receptor beta chain sequence. Its antigen is as yet unknown. Libraries for TCRalpha and TCRbeta carried sample barcodes and unique molecular identifiers via 5'RACE. Using its own MiXCR run on the 5' RACE reads, TCRdb lists one record per CDR3 protein. The repertoire holds approximately 490,000 distinct CDR3 sequences, with roughly 22% as singletons. The data belong to a study of T-cell memory formation after mild COVID-19. Points from the study as a whole: Certain responding clones were present in pre-infection memory, suggesting participation of cross-reactive memory.

The sequenced sample was PBMCs or a T cell subset sorted from them (not recorded which). The receptor was isolated from an adult woman who had mild COVID-19 (a few samples of this study predate the infection). Cell type and time point are not known.

CDR3 protein: CASSNSFLNPQHF. DNA for the CDR3: TGTGCCAGTAGTAACAGCTTCCTAAATCCCCAGCATTTT. The rearrangement joins TRBV19 to TRBJ1-5; D gene unclear. CDR3 length: 13 amino acids. Germline V gene sequence: CDR1 LNHDA, CDR2 SQIVND (reference sequence). Trimming pared 4 bases from V and 10 bases from J, leaving 14 bases between.